The clone carrying this T cell receptor beta chain was seen a few times. Its antigen remains unknown. Cells sorted as Tregs were CD4+, CD25+ and CD127-/low. Full-length variable regions came from constant-region reverse primers plus semi-nested Nested Universal Primer A PCR. MiXCR, applied by TCRdb to the 5' RACE reads, yields one record per CDR3 protein. Here the sample spans about 59,000 distinct CDR3 sequences, roughly 20% being singletons. The CDR3 length is 19 residues. The germline V gene encodes CDR1 ENHRY and CDR2 SYGVKD. Trimming cost V 0 bases and J 1 base; bases outside gene matches: 7. Findings of the study overall: In terms of TCR gene usage, tumor memory CD4+ T cells clustered together with blood and lymph node memory CD4+ cells, as well as with lymph node naive CD4+ cells. Whole repertoires were not studied in the larger cohort, only one V-J beta rearrangement. Tumor Tregs overlapped most with tumor, then blood, naive CD4+ cells.

The chain carries TRBV10-3 and TRBJ2-1; TRBD2 matches 12 bases. Sequenced sample: tumor-infiltrating Tregs sorted from the breast tumor. The clonotype originates from a female donor with breast cancer. The CDR3 coding sequence is TGTGCCATCAGTGAGTCGGCTAGCGGGAGGGCCGCTTCCTACAATGAGCAGTTCTTC. This translates into CAISESASGRAASYNEQFF.